This T cell receptor beta chain came from a study of shared clonotypes between healthy human individuals. Study overall: The cohort had a couple of women and a few men, ages 18 to 49.

Germline V lookup: CDR1 SGDLS, CDR2 YYNGEE. The CDR3 is made up of 14 amino acids. Trimming pared 1 base from V and 5 bases from J, leaving 10 bases between. In the sorted-subset replicate PCRs, around 200 ng DNA, 25,000 to 35,000 T cell genomes, was used. Profiling relied on immunoSEQ multiplex PCR, and the TCRdb table lists in-frame clones only, not all of them. The data show 1.4 million or so clones, less than 99% seen once. The TCR comes from a man aged 25 to 40 in good health. The chain is built from TRBV9 and TRBJ2-1; the D gene is possibly TRBD1 (5 bases). The source material was naive CD4+ T cells sorted from blood. This sample's subset: CD45RA+ positively selected. The CDR3 DNA follows: TGTGCCAGCAGCGTAACGGGCAGGGACAATGAGCAGTTCTTC. Translation: CASSVTGRDNEQFF.